Included here is one TCR beta chain sequence, with context. Sequencing was performed with immunoSEQ multiplex PCR; in TCRdb, only in-frame clones are kept and a portion is missing. The data show around 95,000 clones, about 90% seen once. The sample originates from a study of control samples from healthy donors and cancer patients. CDR3 length: 12 amino acids. Deletions cut 1 base from V and 6 bases from J, with 6 bases between. CDR1 and CDR2 (germline): SGHRS, YFSETQ. This chain joins TRBV5-1 and TRBJ2-3; D is unclear. The TCR sequence derives from a woman between 45 and 60 years old in good health. The specimen sequenced was blood. This CDR3 reads CASSLWSDTQYF. The CDR3 DNA reads TGCGCCAGCAGCTTGTGGTCGGATACGCAGTATTTT.